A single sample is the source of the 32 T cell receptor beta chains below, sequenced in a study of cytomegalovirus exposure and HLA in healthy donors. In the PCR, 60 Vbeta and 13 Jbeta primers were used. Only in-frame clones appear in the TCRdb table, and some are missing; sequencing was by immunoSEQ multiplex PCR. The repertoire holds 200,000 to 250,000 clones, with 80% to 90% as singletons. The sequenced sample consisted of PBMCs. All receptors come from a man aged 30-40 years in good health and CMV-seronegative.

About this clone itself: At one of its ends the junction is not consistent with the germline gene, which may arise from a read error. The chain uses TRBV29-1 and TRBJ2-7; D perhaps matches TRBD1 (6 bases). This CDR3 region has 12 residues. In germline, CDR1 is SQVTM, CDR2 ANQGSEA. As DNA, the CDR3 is TGCAGCGTGGAGGACAGACGATACGAGCAGTGCTTC. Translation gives CSVEDRRYEQCF.

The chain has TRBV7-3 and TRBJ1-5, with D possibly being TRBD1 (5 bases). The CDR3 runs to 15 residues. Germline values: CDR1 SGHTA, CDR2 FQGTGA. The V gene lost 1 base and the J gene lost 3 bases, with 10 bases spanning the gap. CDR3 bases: TGTGCCAGCAGCTTAAGCCCGGGGGACAATCAGCCCCAGCATTTT. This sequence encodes CASSLSPGDNQPQHF.

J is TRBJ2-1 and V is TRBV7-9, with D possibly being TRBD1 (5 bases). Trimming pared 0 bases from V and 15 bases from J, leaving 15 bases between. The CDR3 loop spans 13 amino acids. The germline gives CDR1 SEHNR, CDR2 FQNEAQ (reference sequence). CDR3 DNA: TGTGCCAGCAGCTTAGCGGGGCTGGGAACGGCGTTCTTC. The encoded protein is CASSLAGLGTAFF.

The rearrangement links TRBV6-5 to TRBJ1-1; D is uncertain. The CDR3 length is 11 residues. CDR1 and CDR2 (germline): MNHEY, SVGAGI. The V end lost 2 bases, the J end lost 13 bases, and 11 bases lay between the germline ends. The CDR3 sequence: CASSYGSGYFF. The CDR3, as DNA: TGTGCCAGCAGTTACGGGTCGGGATATTTCTTT.

The CDR3 loop is CASSQDKQGDTEAFF. The CDR3 region has the DNA TGCGCCAGCAGCCAAGATAAGCAGGGGGACACTGAAGCTTTCTTT. This chain connects TRBV4-3 to TRBJ1-1; 7 nucleotides line up with TRBD1. The CDR3 spans 15 residues. Germline CDR1 is LGHNA and CDR2 is YSLEER. J was trimmed by 3 bases and V by 0 bases; bases with no gene match: 4.

Here the CDR3 reads CASSLRVSGNQPQHF. CDR3 in DNA: TGTGCCAGCAGTCTCAGGGTGTCTGGCAATCAGCCCCAGCATTTT. The genes are TRBV28 and TRBJ1-5; tentatively, D is TRBD1 (5 bases). Germline V gives CDR1 MDHEN, CDR2 SYDVKM. The CDR3 totals 15 residues. V lost 5 bases, J lost 2 bases, and 13 bases lay in between.

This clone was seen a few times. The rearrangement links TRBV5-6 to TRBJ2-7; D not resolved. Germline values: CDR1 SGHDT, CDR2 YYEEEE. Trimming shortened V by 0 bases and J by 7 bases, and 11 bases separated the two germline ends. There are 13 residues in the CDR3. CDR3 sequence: CASSLGDSGEQYF. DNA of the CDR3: TGTGCCAGCAGCTTGGGAGACTCCGGGGAGCAGTACTTC.

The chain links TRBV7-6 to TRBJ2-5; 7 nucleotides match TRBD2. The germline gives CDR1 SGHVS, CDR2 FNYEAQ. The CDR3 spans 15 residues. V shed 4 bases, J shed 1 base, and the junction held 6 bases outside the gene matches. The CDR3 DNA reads TGTGCCAGCAGCTACGAGCGGGGTGGCCAAGAGACCCAGTACTTC. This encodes CASSYERGGQETQYF. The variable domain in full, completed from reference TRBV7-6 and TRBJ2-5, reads GAGVSQSPRYKVTKRGQDVALRCDPISGHVSLYWYRQALGQGPEFLTYFNYEAQQDKSGLPNDRFSAERPEGSISTLTIQRTEQRDSAMYRCASSYERGGQETQYFGPGTRLLVL.

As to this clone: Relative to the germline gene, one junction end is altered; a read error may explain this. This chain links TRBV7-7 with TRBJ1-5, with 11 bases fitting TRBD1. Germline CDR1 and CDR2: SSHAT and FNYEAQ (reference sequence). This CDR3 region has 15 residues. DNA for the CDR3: TGTGCTAGCAGTCGTACCGGGACAGGGGGTCAGCCCCAGCATTTT. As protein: CASSRTGTGGQPQHF.

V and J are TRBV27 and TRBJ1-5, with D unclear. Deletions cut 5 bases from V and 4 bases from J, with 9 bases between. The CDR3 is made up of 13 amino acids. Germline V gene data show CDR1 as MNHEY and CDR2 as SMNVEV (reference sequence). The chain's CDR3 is CASSRYSNQPQHF. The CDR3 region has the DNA TGTGCCAGCAGTCGCTACAGTAATCAGCCCCAGCATTTT.

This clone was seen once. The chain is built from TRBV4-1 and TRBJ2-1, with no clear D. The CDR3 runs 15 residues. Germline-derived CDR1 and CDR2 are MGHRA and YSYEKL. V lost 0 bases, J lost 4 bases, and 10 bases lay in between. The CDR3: CASSQEASQYNEQFF. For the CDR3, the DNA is TGCGCCAGCAGCCAAGAGGCTTCCCAATACAATGAGCAGTTCTTC.

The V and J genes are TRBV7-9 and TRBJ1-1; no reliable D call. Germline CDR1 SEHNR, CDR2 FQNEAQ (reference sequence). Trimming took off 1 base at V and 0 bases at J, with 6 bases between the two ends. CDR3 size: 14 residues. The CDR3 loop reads CASSLGGVNTEAFF. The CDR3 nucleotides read TGTGCCAGCAGCTTAGGAGGAGTGAACACTGAAGCTTTCTTT. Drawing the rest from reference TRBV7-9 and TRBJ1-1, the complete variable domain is DTGVSQNPRHKITKRGQNVTFRCDPISEHNRLYWYRQTLGQGPEFLTYFQNEAQLEKSRLLSDRFSAERPKGSFSTLEIQRTEQGDSAMYLCASSLGGVNTEAFFGQGTRLTVV.

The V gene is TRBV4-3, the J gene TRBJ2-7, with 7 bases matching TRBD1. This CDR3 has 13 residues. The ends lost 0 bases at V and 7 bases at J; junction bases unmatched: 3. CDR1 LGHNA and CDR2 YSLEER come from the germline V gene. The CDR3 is CASSQDRGREQYF. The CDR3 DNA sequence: TGCGCCAGCAGCCAAGATAGGGGGCGGGAGCAGTACTTC.

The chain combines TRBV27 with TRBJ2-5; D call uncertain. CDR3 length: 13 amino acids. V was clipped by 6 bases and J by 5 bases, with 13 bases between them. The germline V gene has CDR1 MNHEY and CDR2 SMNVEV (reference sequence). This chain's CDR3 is CASSPLNGETQYF. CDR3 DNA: TGTGCCAGCAGCCCCCTCAACGGGGAGACCCAGTACTTC.

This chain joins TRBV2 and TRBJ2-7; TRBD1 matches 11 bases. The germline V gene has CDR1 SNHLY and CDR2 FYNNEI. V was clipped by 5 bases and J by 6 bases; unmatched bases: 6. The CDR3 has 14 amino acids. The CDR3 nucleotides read TGTGCCAGCAGTCTCGGGACAGGGGGAACCGAGCAGTACTTC. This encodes CASSLGTGGTEQYF.

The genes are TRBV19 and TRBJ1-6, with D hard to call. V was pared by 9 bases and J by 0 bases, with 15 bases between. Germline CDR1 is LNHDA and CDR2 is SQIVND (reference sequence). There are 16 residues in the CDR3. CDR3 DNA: TGTGCCAGAGCTCTCTCTTCAAGCTCCTATAATTCACCCCTCCACTTT. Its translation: CARALSSSSYNSPLHF. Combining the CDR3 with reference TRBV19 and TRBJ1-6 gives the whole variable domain DGGITQSPKYLFRKEGQNVTLSCEQNLNHDAMYWYRQDPGQGLRLIYYSQIVNDFQKGDIAEGYSVSREKKESFPLTVTSAQKNPTAFYLCARALSSSSYNSPLHFGNGTRLTVT.

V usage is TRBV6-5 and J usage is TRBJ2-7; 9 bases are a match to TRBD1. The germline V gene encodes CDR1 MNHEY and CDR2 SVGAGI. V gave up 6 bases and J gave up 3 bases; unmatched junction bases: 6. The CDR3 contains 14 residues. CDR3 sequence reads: CASRTTTGGYEQYF. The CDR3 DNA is TGTGCCAGCAGAACTACGACAGGGGGCTACGAGCAGTACTTC.

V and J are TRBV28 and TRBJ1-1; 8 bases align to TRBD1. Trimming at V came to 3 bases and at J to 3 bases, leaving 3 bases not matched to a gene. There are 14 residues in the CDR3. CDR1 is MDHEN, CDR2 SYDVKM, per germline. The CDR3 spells CASSFPGGDTEAFF. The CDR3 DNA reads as TGTGCCAGCAGTTTCCCAGGGGGCGACACTGAAGCTTTCTTT.

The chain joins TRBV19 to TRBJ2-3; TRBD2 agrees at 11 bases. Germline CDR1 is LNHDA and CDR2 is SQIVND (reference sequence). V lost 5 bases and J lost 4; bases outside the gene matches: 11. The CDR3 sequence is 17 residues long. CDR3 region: CASSLSGLAEPPDTQYF. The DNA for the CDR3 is TGTGCCAGTAGTCTCTCGGGACTAGCGGAGCCCCCAGATACGCAGTATTTT.

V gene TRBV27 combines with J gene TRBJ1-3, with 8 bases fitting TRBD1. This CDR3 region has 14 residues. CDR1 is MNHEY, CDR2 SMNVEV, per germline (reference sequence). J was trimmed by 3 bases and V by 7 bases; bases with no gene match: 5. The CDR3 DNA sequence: TGTGCCAGCAAAGAAGGGACAGGTGGAAACACCATATATTTT. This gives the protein CASKEGTGGNTIYF.

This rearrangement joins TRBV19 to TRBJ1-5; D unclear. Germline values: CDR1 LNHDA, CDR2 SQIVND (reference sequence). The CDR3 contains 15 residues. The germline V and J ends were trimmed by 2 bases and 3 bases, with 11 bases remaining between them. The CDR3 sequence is CASSISLPSNQPQHF. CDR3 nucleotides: TGTGCCAGTAGTATATCACTCCCGTCCAATCAGCCCCAGCATTTT. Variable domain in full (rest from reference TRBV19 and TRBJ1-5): DGGITQSPKYLFRKEGQNVTLSCEQNLNHDAMYWYRQDPGQGLRLIYYSQIVNDFQKGDIAEGYSVSREKKESFPLTVTSAQKNPTAFYLCASSISLPSNQPQHFGDGTRLSIL.

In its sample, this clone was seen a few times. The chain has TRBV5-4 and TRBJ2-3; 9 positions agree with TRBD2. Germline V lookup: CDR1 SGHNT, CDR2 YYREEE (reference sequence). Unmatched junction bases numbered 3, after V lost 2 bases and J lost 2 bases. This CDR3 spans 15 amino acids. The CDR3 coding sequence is TGTGCCAGCAGCTTAGGGACTAGCCTCACAGATACGCAGTATTTT. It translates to CASSLGTSLTDTQYF.

CDR3 sequence: CASSFNRGNIQYF. The CDR3 bases are TGTGCCAGCAGCTTCAACAGGGGAAACATTCAGTACTTC. The chain carries TRBV7-2 and TRBJ2-4; 7 bases align to TRBD1. Germline CDR1 reads SGHTA; CDR2 reads FQGNSA. The CDR3 sequence is 13 residues long. V was pared by 3 bases and J by 6 bases, with 2 bases of the junction left unmatched. Combining the CDR3 with reference TRBV7-2 and TRBJ2-4 gives the whole variable domain GAGVSQSPSNKVTEKGKDVELRCDPISGHTALYWYRQSLGQGLEFLIYFQGNSAPDKSGLPSDRFSAERTGGSVSTLTIQRTQQEDSAVYLCASSFNRGNIQYFGAGTRLSVL.

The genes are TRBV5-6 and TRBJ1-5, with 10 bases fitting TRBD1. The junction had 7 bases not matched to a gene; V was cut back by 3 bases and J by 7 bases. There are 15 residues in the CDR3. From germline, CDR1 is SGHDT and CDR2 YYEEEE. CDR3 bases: TGTGCCAGCAGCTCCCGGGACAGGGGAGGACAGCCCCAGCATTTT. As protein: CASSSRDRGGQPQHF.

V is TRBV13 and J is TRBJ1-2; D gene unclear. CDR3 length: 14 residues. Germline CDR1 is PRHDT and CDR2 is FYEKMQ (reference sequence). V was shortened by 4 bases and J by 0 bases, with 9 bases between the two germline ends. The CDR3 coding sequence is TGTGCCAGCAGCTCTAGGTCAGCTAACTATGGCTACACCTTC. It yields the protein CASSSRSANYGYTF.

The CDR3, as DNA: TGTGCCAGCAGTGGCCGGGTGGGTTGGTTCACTGAAGCTTTCTTT. Residues: CASSGRVGWFTEAFF. The gene calls are TRBV27 and TRBJ1-1; D is ambiguous. CDR1 is MNHEY and CDR2 is SMNVEV in the germline V gene (reference sequence). CDR3 length: 15 residues. V dropped 5 bases and J dropped 4 bases, with 17 bases sitting between them.

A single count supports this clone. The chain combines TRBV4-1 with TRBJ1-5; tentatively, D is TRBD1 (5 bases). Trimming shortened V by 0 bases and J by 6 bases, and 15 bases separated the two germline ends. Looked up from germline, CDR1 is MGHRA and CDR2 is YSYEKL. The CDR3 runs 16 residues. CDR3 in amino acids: CASSQERLEGSQPQHF. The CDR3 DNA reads TGCGCCAGCAGCCAAGAGAGGTTGGAGGGGAGTCAGCCCCAGCATTTT.

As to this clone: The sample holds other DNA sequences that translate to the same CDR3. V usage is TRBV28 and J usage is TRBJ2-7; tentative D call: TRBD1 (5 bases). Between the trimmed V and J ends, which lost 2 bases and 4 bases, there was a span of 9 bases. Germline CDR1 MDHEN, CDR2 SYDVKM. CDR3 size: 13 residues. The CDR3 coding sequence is TGTGCCAGCAGTTTAACAGGATCTTACGAGCAGTACTTC. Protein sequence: CASSLTGSYEQYF.

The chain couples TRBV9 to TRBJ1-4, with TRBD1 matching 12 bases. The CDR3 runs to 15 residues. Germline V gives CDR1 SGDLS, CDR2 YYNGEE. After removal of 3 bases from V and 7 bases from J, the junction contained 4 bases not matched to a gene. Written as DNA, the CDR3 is TGTGCCAGCAGCGGGGGACAGGGGGCGAGTGAAAAACTGTTTTTT. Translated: CASSGGQGASEKLFF. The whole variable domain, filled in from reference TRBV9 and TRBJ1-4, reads DSGVTQTPKHLITATGQRVTLRCSPRSGDLSVYWYQQSLDQGLQFLIQYYNGEERAKGNILERFSAQQFPDLHSELNLSSLELGDSALYFCASSGGQGASEKLFFGSGTQLSVL.

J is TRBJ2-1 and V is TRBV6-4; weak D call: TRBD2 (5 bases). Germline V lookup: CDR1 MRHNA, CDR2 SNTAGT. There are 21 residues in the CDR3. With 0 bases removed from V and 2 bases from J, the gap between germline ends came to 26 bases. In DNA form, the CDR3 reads TGTGCCAGCAGTGACTCCCCGTGGGAGTCGGGTGGCCGCTATCCCTACAATGAGCAGTTCTTC. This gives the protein CASSDSPWESGGRYPYNEQFF.

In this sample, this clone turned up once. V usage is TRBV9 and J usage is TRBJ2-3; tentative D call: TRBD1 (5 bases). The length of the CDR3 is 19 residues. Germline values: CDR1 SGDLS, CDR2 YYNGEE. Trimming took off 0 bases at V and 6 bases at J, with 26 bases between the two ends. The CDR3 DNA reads TGTGCCAGCAGCGTAGGGGGCCTTAAGCTTGCGGAAGCTAGGGATACGCAGTATTTT. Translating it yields CASSVGGLKLAEARDTQYF.

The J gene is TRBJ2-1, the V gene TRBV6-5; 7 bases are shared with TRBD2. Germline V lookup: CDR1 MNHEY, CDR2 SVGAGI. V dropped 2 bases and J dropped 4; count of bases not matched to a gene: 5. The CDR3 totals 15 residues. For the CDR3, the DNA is TGTGCCAGCAGTTACGACGGCGGGAGATACAATGAGCAGTTCTTC. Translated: CASSYDGGRYNEQFF.